The rows below give T cell receptor beta chains drawn from one sample of a study of T cells in Graves' hyperthyroidism and ophthalmopathy. TCRdb re-called the multiplex PCR reads with MiXCR, one entry per CDR3 protein. Here the sample spans about 770,000 distinct CDR3 sequences, over 15% being singletons. Material: blood. These receptors were collected from a woman aged 45-59 years with Graves' hyperthyroidism that later progressed to Graves' ophthalmopathy. The CDR3 runs from the conserved cysteine through the conserved F or W. A D gene is named only where the DNA matches it firmly. A clone size is listed for some rows: how often the clone was seen (once, few, many), or a class if it is expanded.

CASSPQMTRNTGELFF	TGTGCCAGCAGCCCTCAAATGACAAGGAACACCGGGGAGCTGTTTTTT	.	TRBJ2-2	few	TRBV6-1
CASSLDTGTRKETQYF	TGTGCCAGCAGCTTAGATACCGGGACTAGAAAAGAGACCCAGTACTTC	TRBD2	TRBJ2-5	many	TRBV11-2
CSASQGQDNSPLHF	TGCAGTGCTAGTCAGGGACAGGATAATTCACCCCTCCACTTT	TRBD1	TRBJ1-6	.	TRBV20-1
CASSFPPGRRGSGNTIYF	TGTGCCAGCAGTTTCCCTCCAGGGAGACGCGGATCTGGAAACACCATATATTTT	.	TRBJ1-3	.	TRBV12-3/TRBV12-4
CASSYSRGGGSGGYGYTF	TGTGCCAGCAGTTACAGCCGTGGGGGGGGCTCGGGGGGCTATGGCTACACCTTC	.	TRBJ1-2	many	TRBV6-5
CSVEATGGGPGYTF	TGCAGCGTTGAAGCCACAGGGGGAGGGCCTGGCTACACCTTC	TRBD1	TRBJ1-2	once	TRBV29-1
CASSEDRLNEQFF	TGTGCCAGCAGTGAGGACAGGCTAAATGAGCAGTTCTTC	TRBD1	TRBJ2-1	few	TRBV6-1
CASSSWVPTLDEQYF	TGTGCCAGCAGTTCGTGGGTCCCTACCCTTGACGAGCAGTACTTC	.	TRBJ2-7	many	TRBV2
CASSLIGGNYGYTF	TGTGCCAGCAGTTTAATCGGCGGTAACTATGGCTACACCTTC	.	TRBJ1-2	few	TRBV27
CASSSTEGLQGQPQHF	TGTGCCAGCAGTTCAACGGAGGGCCTTCAAGGGCAGCCCCAGCATTTT	.	TRBJ1-5	.	TRBV12-3/TRBV12-4
CSALISGRETQYF	TGCAGTGCTCTGATTTCGGGGCGAGAGACCCAGTACTTC	.	TRBJ2-5	few	TRBV20-1
CASSPKDRLRGEILGKLFF	TGTGCCAGCAGCCCCAAGGATAGGCTTAGGGGCGAGATTCTTGGAAAACTGTTTTTT	.	TRBJ1-4	few	TRBV3-1
CASHGPLPGEQYF	TGTGCCAGCCACGGGCCGCTGCCTGGGGAGCAGTACTTC	.	TRBJ2-7	few	TRBV18
CASSPRMGAAYTEAFF	TGTGCCAGCAGCCCGCGGATGGGGGCGGCGTACACTGAAGCTTTCTTT	.	TRBJ1-1	few	TRBV7-9
CAWGGRGQDTEAFF	TGTGCCTGGGGGGGCAGGGGGCAGGACACTGAAGCTTTCTTT	TRBD1	TRBJ1-1	.	TRBV30
CSARDTRGGGTYEQFF	TGCAGTGCTAGAGATACGAGAGGGGGCGGGACCTATGAGCAGTTCTTC	.	TRBJ2-1	many	TRBV20-1
CASSIRIAGGKGEQFF	TGTGCCAGCAGTATTCGCATAGCGGGGGGAAAGGGTGAGCAGTTCTTC	TRBD2	TRBJ2-1	.	TRBV2
CSAPKDIQETQYF	TGCAGTGCCCCGAAGGACATACAAGAGACCCAGTACTTC	.	TRBJ2-5	.	TRBV20-1
CASSPGRDRDLNEQFF	TGCGCCAGCAGCCCCGGCCGGGACAGGGATCTGAATGAGCAGTTCTTC	TRBD1	TRBJ2-1	few	TRBV5-1
CASSPAQGYTTNEKLFF	TGTGCCAGCAGTCCGGCGCAGGGATATACAACTAATGAAAAACTGTTTTTT	.	TRBJ1-4	many	TRBV27
CASSLDRSGPKGETQYF	TGTGCCAGCAGCTTAGATAGGTCGGGCCCTAAGGGGGAGACCCAGTACTTC	.	TRBJ2-5	.	TRBV7-2
CASSFNGGLNEKLFF	TGTGCCAGCAGCTTTAACGGAGGCCTCAATGAAAAACTGTTTTTT	.	TRBJ1-4	many	TRBV3-1
CASSLKTDEQFF	TGTGCCAGCAGCTTAAAAACAGATGAGCAGTTCTTC	.	TRBJ2-1	once	TRBV7-9
CASSVPPTGSNEKLFF	TGTGCCAGCAGTGTACCACCGACAGGGTCAAATGAAAAACTGTTTTTT	TRBD1	TRBJ1-4	.	TRBV6-1
CASSDEGYEQFF	TGTGCCAGCAGTGATGAAGGGTATGAGCAGTTCTTC	.	TRBJ2-1	once	TRBV2
CASSLFTSSYNEQFF	TGCGCCAGCAGCTTGTTTACTAGCTCCTACAATGAGCAGTTCTTC	.	TRBJ2-1	many	TRBV5-1
CASSIPGSSYEQYF	TGTGCCAGTAGTATCCCCGGGAGCAGCTACGAGCAGTACTTC	.	TRBJ2-7	many	TRBV19
CSARDRGENTGELFF	TGCAGCGCCCGGGACAGGGGCGAGAACACCGGGGAGCTGTTTTTT	TRBD1	TRBJ2-2	.	TRBV29-1
CASSLGLTRDSTDTQYF	TGCGCCAGCAGCTTGGGCCTGACAAGGGACAGCACAGATACGCAGTATTTT	.	TRBJ2-3	few	TRBV5-1
CSAPQGRSYNEQFF	TGCAGTGCCCCTCAAGGACGGTCCTACAATGAGCAGTTCTTC	.	TRBJ2-1	few	TRBV20-1